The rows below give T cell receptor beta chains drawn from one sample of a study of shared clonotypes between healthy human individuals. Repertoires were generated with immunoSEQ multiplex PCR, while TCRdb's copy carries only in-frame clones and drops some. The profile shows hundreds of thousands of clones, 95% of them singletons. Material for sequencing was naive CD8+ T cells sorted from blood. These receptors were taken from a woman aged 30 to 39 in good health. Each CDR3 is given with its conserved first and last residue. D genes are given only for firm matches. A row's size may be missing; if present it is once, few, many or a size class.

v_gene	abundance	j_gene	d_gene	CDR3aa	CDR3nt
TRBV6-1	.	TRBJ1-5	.	CASSVRTSNQPQHF	TGTGCCAGCAGTGTGCGGACAAGCAATCAGCCCCAGCATTTT
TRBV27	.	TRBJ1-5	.	CASSPRWGDHQPQHF	TGTGCCAGCAGTCCCCGATGGGGAGACCATCAGCCCCAGCATTTT
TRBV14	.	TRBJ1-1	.	CASSPVGPMNTEAFF	TGTGCCAGCAGCCCCGTGGGACCCATGAACACTGAAGCTTTCTTT
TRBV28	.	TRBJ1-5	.	CASSLTAWGIYQPQHF	TGTGCCAGCAGTTTAACTGCTTGGGGGATATATCAGCCCCAGCATTTT
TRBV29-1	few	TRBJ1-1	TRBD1	CSVHRGPEAFF	TGCAGCGTGCACAGGGGCCCTGAAGCTTTCTTT
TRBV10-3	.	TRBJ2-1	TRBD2	CAISEGSSGANNEQFF	TGTGCCATCAGTGAGGGATCTAGCGGGGCTAACAATGAGCAGTTCTTC
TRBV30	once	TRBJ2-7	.	CAWRGGTASSYEQYF	TGTGCCTGGAGAGGGGGGACTGCAAGCTCCTACGAGCAGTACTTC
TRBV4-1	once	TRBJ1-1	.	CATSRITGASLNTEAFF	TGCGCCACCTCACGCATCACCGGGGCCTCCTTGAACACTGAAGCTTTCTTT
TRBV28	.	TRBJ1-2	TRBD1	CASSAGTAYYGYTF	TGTGCCAGCAGTGCTGGGACAGCGTACTATGGCTACACCTTC
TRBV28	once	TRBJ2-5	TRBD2	CASRPAGGLGETQYF	TGTGCCAGCAGGCCAGCGGGAGGGTTGGGCGAGACCCAGTACTTC
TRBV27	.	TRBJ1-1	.	CASSLGTPNTEAFF	TGTGCCAGCAGTCTCGGGACTCCGAACACTGAAGCTTTCTTT
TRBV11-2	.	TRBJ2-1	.	CASSLLSGEGNEQFF	TGTGCCAGCAGCTTATTGTCGGGAGAGGGGAATGAGCAGTTCTTC
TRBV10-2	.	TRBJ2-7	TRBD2	CASRPGTSGRGEQYF	TGCGCCAGCAGGCCGGGGACTAGCGGGAGGGGTGAGCAGTACTTC
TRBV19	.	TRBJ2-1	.	CASNPDQDSYNEQFF	TGTGCCAGTAACCCAGACCAAGACTCCTACAATGAGCAGTTCTTC
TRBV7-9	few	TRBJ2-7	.	CASTKGARIYEQYF	TGTGCCAGCACCAAAGGGGCCAGGATCTACGAGCAGTACTTC
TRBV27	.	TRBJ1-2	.	CASWTHGYGYTF	TGTGCCAGCTGGACACATGGGTATGGCTACACCTTC
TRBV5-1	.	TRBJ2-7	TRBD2	CASSEGLAISYEQYF	TGCGCCAGCAGCGAGGGACTAGCGATCTCCTACGAGCAGTACTTC
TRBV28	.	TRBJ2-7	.	CAIRGGQGEQYF	TGTGCCATCCGAGGGGGGCAGGGAGAGCAGTACTTC
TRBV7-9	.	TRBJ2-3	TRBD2	CASRSEAGGQDTQYF	TGTGCCAGCAGATCTGAGGCGGGAGGGCAAGATACGCAGTATTTT
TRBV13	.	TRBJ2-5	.	CASSLSPQETQYF	TGTGCCAGCAGCTTAAGTCCCCAAGAGACCCAGTACTTC
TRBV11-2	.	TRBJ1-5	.	CASSFLAGKDQPQHF	TGTGCCAGCAGCTTTCTGGCAGGGAAGGATCAGCCCCAGCATTTT
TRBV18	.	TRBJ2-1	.	CASSPSAAGTYNEQFF	TGTGCCAGCTCACCGTCCGCGGCGGGGACCTACAATGAGCAGTTCTTC
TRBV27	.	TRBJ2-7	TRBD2	CASSLEGTSGISYEQYF	TGTGCCAGCAGTTTAGAGGGGACTAGCGGGATCTCCTACGAGCAGTACTTC
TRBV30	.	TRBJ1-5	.	CAWSASRGFQPQHF	TGTGCCTGGAGTGCTAGCCGGGGCTTTCAGCCCCAGCATTTT
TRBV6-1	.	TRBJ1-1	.	CATRDRGTMNTEAFF	TGTGCCACCCGAGACCGGGGCACCATGAACACTGAAGCTTTCTTT
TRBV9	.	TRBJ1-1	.	CASSVVGIGTEEAFF	TGTGCCAGCAGCGTAGTCGGAATCGGGACGGAAGAAGCTTTCTTT
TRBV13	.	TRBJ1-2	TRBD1	CASSFGQGIGGYTF	TGTGCCAGCAGCTTCGGACAGGGTATCGGTGGCTACACCTTC
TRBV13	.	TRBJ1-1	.	CASSPGLGGWTEAFF	TGTGCCAGCAGCCCGGGATTGGGGGGCTGGACTGAAGCTTTCTTT